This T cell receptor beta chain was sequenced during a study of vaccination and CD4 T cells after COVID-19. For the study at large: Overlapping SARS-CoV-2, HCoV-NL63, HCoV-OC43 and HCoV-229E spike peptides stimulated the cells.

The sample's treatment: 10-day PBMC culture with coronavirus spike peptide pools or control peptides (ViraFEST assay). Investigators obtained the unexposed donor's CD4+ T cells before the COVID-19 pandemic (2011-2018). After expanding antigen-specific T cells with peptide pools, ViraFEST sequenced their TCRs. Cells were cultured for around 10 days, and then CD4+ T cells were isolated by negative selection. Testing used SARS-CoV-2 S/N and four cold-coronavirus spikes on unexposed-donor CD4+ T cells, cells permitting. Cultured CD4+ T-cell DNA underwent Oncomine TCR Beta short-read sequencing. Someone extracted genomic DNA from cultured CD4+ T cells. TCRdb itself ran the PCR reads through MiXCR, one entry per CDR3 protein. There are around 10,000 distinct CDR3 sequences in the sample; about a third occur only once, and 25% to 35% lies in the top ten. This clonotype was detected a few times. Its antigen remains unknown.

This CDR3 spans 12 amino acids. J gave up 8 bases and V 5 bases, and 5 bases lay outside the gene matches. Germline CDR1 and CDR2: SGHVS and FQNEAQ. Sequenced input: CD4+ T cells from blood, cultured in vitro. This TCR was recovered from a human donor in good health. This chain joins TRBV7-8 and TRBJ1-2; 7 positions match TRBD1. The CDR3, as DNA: TGTGCCAGCAGCCTTGACAGGGCGGGCTACACCTTC. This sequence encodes CASSLDRAGYTF.